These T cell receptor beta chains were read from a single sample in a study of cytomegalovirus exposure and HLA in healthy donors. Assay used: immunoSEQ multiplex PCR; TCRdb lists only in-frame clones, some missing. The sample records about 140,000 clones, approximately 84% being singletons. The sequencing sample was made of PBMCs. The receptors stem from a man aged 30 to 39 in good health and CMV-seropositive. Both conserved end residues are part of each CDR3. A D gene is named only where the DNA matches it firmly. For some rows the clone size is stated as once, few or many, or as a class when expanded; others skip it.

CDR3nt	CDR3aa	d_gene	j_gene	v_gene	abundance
TGCAGCGTCGCCCGACAGGGGCTAAATAATGAAAAACTGTTTTTT	CSVARQGLNNEKLFF	TRBD1	TRBJ1-4	TRBV29-1	NA
TGTGCCAGCAGTGCCGGACAGGGCCCAGATACGCAGTATTTT	CASSAGQGPDTQYF	TRBD1	TRBJ2-3	TRBV6-6	NA
TGTGCCAGCAGCGACTGGACTAGCGGGGGGAATGAGCAGTTCTTC	CASSDWTSGGNEQFF	TRBD2	TRBJ2-1	TRBV7-8	once
TGTGCCAGCAGTGGCCCAATAGCGGGAGGGCCCCTGACCGCCCTTAGCTCCTACAATGAGCAGTTCTTC	CASSGPIAGGPLTALSSYNEQFF	TRBD2	TRBJ2-1	TRBV2	NA
TGCGCCAGCAGGCCTAGTCCTACAGGGAGTCCTGAAGCTTTCTTT	CASRPSPTGSPEAFF	NA	TRBJ1-1	TRBV5-1	few
TGTGCCAGCATGGGCATAGAAGAGACCCAGTACTTC	CASMGIEETQYF	NA	TRBJ2-5	TRBV2	NA
TGTGCCAGCTGGACAGGGGGGGAAAAACTGTTTTTT	CASWTGGEKLFF	TRBD1	TRBJ1-4	TRBV6-1	few
TGTGCCAGCAGCTTCATCGGGACTAGCGGGAGGGTCCAGTACTTC	CASSFIGTSGRVQYF	TRBD2	TRBJ2-4	TRBV5-4	NA
TGTGCCAGCAGTTGGGGACAGCTAAATCAGCCCCAGCATTTT	CASSWGQLNQPQHF	TRBD1	TRBJ1-5	TRBV28	NA
TGTGCCAGCAGCCCCCCCGGTTACGAGCAGTACTTC	CASSPPGYEQYF	NA	TRBJ2-7	TRBV7-9	NA
TGTGCCAGCAGCTTGGCCCAGCTAGGCACCGGGGAGCTGTTTTTT	CASSLAQLGTGELFF	NA	TRBJ2-2	TRBV5-4	NA
TGTGCCAGCAGTGCTCAGGGGAGCACTGAAGCTTTCTTT	CASSAQGSTEAFF	NA	TRBJ1-1	TRBV6-1	NA
TGTGCCAGCAGCGTCGACACCGGGGAGCTGTTTTTT	CASSVDTGELFF	NA	TRBJ2-2	TRBV9	NA
TGTGCCAGCAGTCCAGACAGGGGGGCCAATCAGCCCCAGCATTTT	CASSPDRGANQPQHF	TRBD1	TRBJ1-5	TRBV6-5	few
TGTGCCAGCAGCCGGTATGACACCACAGATACGCAGTATTTT	CASSRYDTTDTQYF	NA	TRBJ2-3	TRBV7-9	NA
TGTGCCAGCAGCCGAGAACTAGCTGGGGATGAGCAGTTCTTC	CASSRELAGDEQFF	NA	TRBJ2-1	TRBV7-2	few
TGTGCCAGCAGCGCCCGGGGAGGGGCCAAAAACATTCAGTACTTC	CASSARGGAKNIQYF	TRBD2	TRBJ2-4	TRBV7-9	NA
TGTGCCAGCAGTTATGGGGACAGGGGCTACGAGCAGTACTTC	CASSYGDRGYEQYF	TRBD1	TRBJ2-7	TRBV6-5	NA
TGTGCCAGCTCACCCTTGACTAGGAACACCGGGGAGCTGTTTTTT	CASSPLTRNTGELFF	NA	TRBJ2-2	TRBV18	NA
TGTGCCAGCAGTTTAAATCCCTATAGCAATCAGCCCCAGCATTTT	CASSLNPYSNQPQHF	NA	TRBJ1-5	TRBV27	NA
TGTGCCAGCTCACCGGGACAGGAACTGGACTACACCTTC	CASSPGQELDYTF	TRBD1	TRBJ1-2	TRBV18	NA
TGTGCCAGCCTCCTTGACAGAAGCAATCAGCCCCAGCATTTT	CASLLDRSNQPQHF	NA	TRBJ1-5	TRBV6-1	few
TGTGCCAGCAGTGGCTACGCCAACTCTGGAAACACCATATATTTT	CASSGYANSGNTIYF	NA	TRBJ1-3	TRBV6-1	NA
TGTGCCAGCAGCTTAGCCCCCCGGGGGGAGGCTTACTACAATGAGCAGTTCTTC	CASSLAPRGEAYYNEQFF	TRBD2	TRBJ2-1	TRBV11-3	NA
TGTGCCAGCAGCCCTAGGACTAGCGGTACTCAAGAGACCCAGTACTTC	CASSPRTSGTQETQYF	TRBD2	TRBJ2-5	TRBV9	NA
TGCGCCAGCAGCACCGTACTAGCGGAGCAAGAGACCCAGTACTTC	CASSTVLAEQETQYF	TRBD2	TRBJ2-5	TRBV5-1	NA
TGTGCCAGCAGTCCGGGACAGTCAAGGAGGGAGACCCAGTACTTC	CASSPGQSRRETQYF	TRBD1	TRBJ2-5	TRBV6-5	NA
TGTGCCAGCAGCCAACGGGACAGTAGCGATGAGCAGTTCTTC	CASSQRDSSDEQFF	TRBD1	TRBJ2-1	TRBV4-2	NA
TGTGCCAGCAGCTCAACGGGACTAGCGGGAGAAGATACGCAGTATTTT	CASSSTGLAGEDTQYF	TRBD2	TRBJ2-3	TRBV5-5	once
TGTGCCAGCAGCAAAGTTCGGCCAGGCAGACAGCCGAACAGCTCTGGGGCCAACGTCCTGACTTTC	CASSKVRPGRQPNSSGANVLTF	NA	TRBJ2-6	TRBV21-1	NA
TGTGCCAGCAGCCTAGTTATGGCGGGGGCCAGCGCTGAAGCTTTCTTT	CASSLVMAGASAEAFF	NA	TRBJ1-1	TRBV14	NA
TGTGCCAGCAGTTTACCAAACAGGGGAAGTAACTATGGCTACACCTTC	CASSLPNRGSNYGYTF	TRBD1	TRBJ1-2	TRBV28	NA
TGTGCCAGCAGCCAATCGGGTAGCGGCCGCTCCTACAATGAGCAGTTCTTC	CASSQSGSGRSYNEQFF	NA	TRBJ2-1	TRBV16	NA
TGTGCCACCAGCATCGGAGAAGGAATAGGAAACACCATATATTTT	CATSIGEGIGNTIYF	NA	TRBJ1-3	TRBV15	NA
TGCAGTACAGGGGGTACAGATACGCAGTATTTT	CSTGGTDTQYF	TRBD1	TRBJ2-3	TRBV20-1	NA
TGTGCCAGCAGCCCAACCTCAGGGTATTCCGGGGAGCTGTTTTTT	CASSPTSGYSGELFF	NA	TRBJ2-2	TRBV7-6	once
TGTGCCAGCTCAGGGCGACAGGGATCTTACAATGAGCAGTTCTTC	CASSGRQGSYNEQFF	TRBD1	TRBJ2-1	TRBV18	NA
TGTGCCAGCAGTTACTCGCAGGGGGCAGGGTCCTACGAGCAGTACTTC	CASSYSQGAGSYEQYF	TRBD1	TRBJ2-7	TRBV6-5	once
TGTTCCAGCAGCCCGAGGGTAGAGGGTGAAAAACTGTTTTTT	CSSSPRVEGEKLFF	NA	TRBJ1-4	TRBV7-9	NA
TGTGCCAGCAGCCCGAGATACTCTGGGGCCAACGTCCTGACTTTC	CASSPRYSGANVLTF	NA	TRBJ2-6	TRBV9	NA
TGTGCCAGCAGTTACTCCCGGACAGGGGGCACAGATACGCAGTATTTT	CASSYSRTGGTDTQYF	TRBD1	TRBJ2-3	TRBV6-5	few
TGCGCCAGCAGCCCCTGGACTAGCGACTACAATGAGCAGTTCTTC	CASSPWTSDYNEQFF	TRBD2	TRBJ2-1	TRBV5-1	NA
TGCGCCAGCAGCCACAAAGAGCAGGGGGGTGCCGGGGAGCTGTTTTTT	CASSHKEQGGAGELFF	NA	TRBJ2-2	TRBV4-1	NA
TGTGCCAGCAGACCTGGGGGGGTTAACACTGAAGCTTTCTTT	CASRPGGVNTEAFF	NA	TRBJ1-1	TRBV28	NA
TGTGCCAGTACCCCCCGGGGGAAATCCTTGTTTTTGGGCGGCACTGAAGCTTTCTTT	CASTPRGKSLFLGGTEAFF	NA	TRBJ1-1	TRBV19	NA
TGTGCCAGCAGCTTAGCTAGTTCGTCCGAGCAGTACTTC	CASSLASSSEQYF	NA	TRBJ2-7	TRBV7-2	NA
TGTGCCAGCAGCGAGAACGGGACACGGCCCAAGCACACCATATATTTT	CASSENGTRPKHTIYF	NA	TRBJ1-3	TRBV5-6	NA
TGCAGCGTTGAAGATCCCAAGCGGGGGGACGGGGAGCTGTTTTTT	CSVEDPKRGDGELFF	TRBD2	TRBJ2-2	TRBV29-1	NA
TGTGCCAGCAGCATAAGACAGGGAAGAGAAGAGACCCAGTACTTC	CASSIRQGREETQYF	TRBD1	TRBJ2-5	TRBV7-9	NA
TGTGCCAGCAGCCAACAAGGAGGGGTAGCGGGAGGCAGCTCCTACGAGCAGTACTTC	CASSQQGGVAGGSSYEQYF	TRBD2	TRBJ2-7	TRBV4-2	NA
TGTGCCTGGAAGGGGCAGGCCTACAATGAGCAGTTCTTC	CAWKGQAYNEQFF	NA	TRBJ2-1	TRBV30	NA
TGTTCCAGCAGCTCAGCGGGGGGGACAGGGGAGAACTATGGCTACACCTTC	CSSSSAGGTGENYGYTF	TRBD1	TRBJ1-2	TRBV7-9	NA
TGTGCCAGCAGCCTCAGGGTAGGTACGAACACTGAAGCTTTCTTT	CASSLRVGTNTEAFF	NA	TRBJ1-1	TRBV7-9	few
TGTGCCTGGAGTGTGGCGGGGGGGGGAGCTACGCAGTATTTT	CAWSVAGGGATQYF	TRBD2	TRBJ2-3	TRBV30	NA
TGCGCCAGCAGCTTGGGGGACTCCACAGATACGCAGTATTTT	CASSLGDSTDTQYF	NA	TRBJ2-3	TRBV5-1	NA
TGTGCCAGCAGCCTCTCTAGGGCGGGGGCGGAGACCCAGTACTTC	CASSLSRAGAETQYF	NA	TRBJ2-5	TRBV7-2	NA
TGCGCCAGCAGGGGACTAGCGGGAGGTGAGCAGTTCTTC	CASRGLAGGEQFF	TRBD2	TRBJ2-1	TRBV5-1	NA
TGTGCCATCAGTGGTGCGGGAGGGCCCTACGAGCAGTACTTC	CAISGAGGPYEQYF	TRBD2	TRBJ2-7	TRBV10-3	NA